What follows are 9 T cell receptor beta chains derived from one specimen sequenced in a study of CD8+CD57+ T cells in acquired aplastic anemia (dated by TCRdb to the late 2010s). Reads for this sample came from an Illumina HiSeq 2000. TCR beta VDJ combination and CDR3 sequence profiling used genomic DNA as the template. The public reads were reanalyzed by TCRdb: fastp trimming at Q25, MiXCR alignment, in-frame beta chains only. Rows are combined by CDR3 protein, so each entry shows the most common genes and DNA. The sample includes roughly 220,000 distinct CDR3 sequences, with about 62% observed a single time. The ten most abundant clones make up roughly 53% of the sample. Flow cytometry had shown CD8+CD57+ cell expansion in the patients selected for sequencing. Input material: sorted CD4+, CD8+, or CD8+CD57+ T cells (not recorded which) from PBMCs. Every receptor here comes from a human donor with aplastic anemia.

The table lists this clonotype with a few counts. V is TRBV25-1 and J is TRBJ2-1; 7 bases fit TRBD2. The CDR3 runs to 17 residues. Germline V gene lookup returns CDR1 MGHDK and CDR2 SYGVNS. J lost 5 bases, V lost 3 bases, and 13 bases had no gene match. The CDR3 coding sequence is TGTGCCAGCAGTGAGCTCGGGACCGGGACTACGCACAATGAGCAGTTCTTC. It codes for CASSELGTGTTHNEQFF.

This chain links TRBV2 with TRBJ1-2; TRBD1 agrees at 7 bases. The CDR3 extends over 15 amino acids. Germline CDR1 reads SNHLY; CDR2 reads FYNNEI. The V segment lost 4 bases and the J segment 5 bases; nucleotides outside the gene matches: 10. The CDR3 DNA is TGTGCCAGCAGTGGGATTTTGGGGACAGATTATGGCTACACCTTC. Protein: CASSGILGTDYGYTF.

The chain links TRBV9 to TRBJ2-2; D is perhaps TRBD2 (5 bases). The CDR3 is made up of 14 amino acids. The V and J ends lost 1 base and 3 bases respectively, with 7 bases between them. Germline loops: CDR1 SGDLS, CDR2 YYNGEE. In DNA, the CDR3 is TGTGCCAGCAGCGTACTGGGAGACACCGGGGAGCTGTTTTTT. It encodes CASSVLGDTGELFF.

This clonotype was observed a single time. The chain employs TRBV7-9 and TRBJ1-4; 11 nucleotides match TRBD1. CDR3 size: 15 residues. Trimming removed 5 bases from V and 3 bases from J; junction bases left unmatched: 2. Germline-derived CDR1 and CDR2 are SEHNR and FQNEAQ (reference sequence). Here the CDR3 reads CASSGGQGANEKLFF. CDR3 DNA: TGTGCCAGCAGCGGGGGACAGGGGGCTAATGAAAAACTGTTTTTT.

The chain couples TRBV7-9 to TRBJ2-1; D not certain. The V and J ends lost 2 bases and 8 bases respectively, with 7 bases between them. CDR1 SEHNR and CDR2 FQNEAQ come from the germline V gene (reference sequence). This CDR3 comprises 12 residues. This CDR3 is CASSLTVYEQFF. CDR3 DNA: TGTGCCAGCAGCTTAACGGTGTATGAGCAGTTCTTC. The full variable domain, rest sourced from reference TRBV7-9 and TRBJ2-1, is DTGVSQNPRHKITKRGQNVTFRCDPISEHNRLYWYRQTLGQGPEFLTYFQNEAQLEKSRLLSDRFSAERPKGSFSTLEIQRTEQGDSAMYLCASSLTVYEQFFGPGTRLTVL.

This clonotype occurred once. V is TRBV25-1 and J is TRBJ1-2, with a possible D match to TRBD1 (6 bases). This CDR3 is 16 amino acids long. CDR1 and CDR2 from the germline V gene are MGHDK and SYGVNS. V shed 2 bases and J shed 5 bases, with 18 bases lying between them. DNA for the CDR3: TGTGCCAGCAGTGAAGGAGGACAGCTCATTAGATATGGCTACACCTTC. It yields the protein CASSEGGQLIRYGYTF.

The chain carries TRBV19 and TRBJ1-5, with D uncertain. This CDR3 is built from 18 residues. The germline V gene has CDR1 LNHDA and CDR2 SQIVND (reference sequence). V lost 5 bases to trimming and J lost 0 bases, with 20 bases between them. The CDR3 reads CASSPGYSRLTSNQPQHF. Written as DNA, the CDR3 is TGTGCCAGTAGTCCCGGGTACTCTCGACTGACTAGCAATCAGCCCCAGCATTTT.

The chain couples TRBV2 to TRBJ1-2; D is uncertain. CDR1 and CDR2 from the germline V gene are SNHLY and FYNNEI. The CDR3 spans 13 residues. Trimming took off 7 bases at V and 7 bases at J, with 16 bases between the two ends. DNA for the CDR3: TGTGCCAGCACCGTGTCCCAAGGGAGTGGCTACACCTTC. Its translation: CASTVSQGSGYTF.

The gene calls are TRBV6-5 and TRBJ2-1, with D hard to call. V was clipped by 5 bases and J by 0 bases, with 17 bases between them. The CDR3 totals 17 residues. Germline V lookup: CDR1 MNHEY, CDR2 SVGAGI. For the CDR3, the DNA is TGTGCCAGCAGTCAACCCCCGGGTTCCCGCTCCTACAATGAGCAGTTCTTC. Translating gives CASSQPPGSRSYNEQFF.